A selection of T cell receptor beta chains follows, all from one sample in a study of blood T cell repertoires in COVID-19. Sequencing was performed with immunoSEQ multiplex PCR; in TCRdb, only in-frame clones are kept and a portion is missing. The top ten clones hold 8% to 9% of a sample with 130,000 to 150,000 clones, about four fifths of them seen once. Sequencing input: peripheral blood. All receptors come from a human donor with acute or convalescent COVID-19. The donor label of this sample is uncertain. Both conserved end residues are part of each CDR3. D genes are given only for firm matches. The size entry is marked missing in some rows and otherwise reads once, few, many or a size class.

TRBD1,TRBJ1-1,TRBV2,once,CATQLQGVNTEAFF
TRBD1,TRBJ1-1,TRBV6-5,-,CASSLRGLGNTEAFF
TRBD1,TRBJ2-7,TRBV23-1,-,CASSQSWRDREGYEQYF
-,TRBJ1-1,TRBV6-5,-,CASSQGLREAFF
TRBD1,TRBJ1-2,TRBV24-1,-,CATSDLRPGGWGYTF
-,TRBJ1-4,TRBV2,-,CASGSPGGEKLFF
-,TRBJ1-6,TRBV27,-,CASSFFEGVGKSPLHF
TRBD2,TRBJ2-2,TRBV9,-,CASSGGGAHTGELFF
TRBD1,TRBJ2-1,TRBV7-2,-,CASSLDATQQGASYNEQFF
-,TRBJ1-5,TRBV7-9,-,CASSLGGEQPQHF
-,TRBJ2-3,TRBV5-6,-,CASSSDTSSTDTQYF
-,TRBJ2-2,TRBV6-5,-,CASSYGGTPTGELFF
TRBD2,TRBJ2-5,TRBV12-5,-,CASGPRLAGGPEETQYF
-,TRBJ2-7,TRBV6-5,-,CASSYKKEGYEQYF
-,TRBJ1-5,TRBV19,-,CASTYFGGGNQPQHF
-,TRBJ1-5,TRBV9,-,CASSSGGDLLRPQHF
TRBD1,TRBJ1-1,TRBV20-1,-,CSAPGGPEAFF
TRBD1,TRBJ1-2,TRBV4-1,-,CASSLRGGTANYGYTF
TRBD1,TRBJ1-5,TRBV12-3/TRBV12-4,-,CASRTGNQPQHF
-,TRBJ2-6,TRBV10-1,-,CARIDSRGANVLTF
-,TRBJ2-2,TRBV6-6,-,CASRLSANTGELFF
-,TRBJ2-7,TRBV30,-,CAYQGNEQYF
TRBD1,TRBJ2-2,TRBV27,-,CASSPEPWDRANTGELFF
-,TRBJ1-4,TRBV6-5,-,CASSYSQNEKLFF
-,TRBJ2-3,TRBV12-5,-,CASGPLDTQYF
-,TRBJ1-1,TRBV29-1,-,CSHPGLGTEAFF
-,TRBJ1-1,TRBV13,-,CASSLFNGEAFF
-,TRBJ1-1,TRBV6-6,-,CASSSYMNTEAFF
-,TRBJ1-2,TRBV11-2,-,CASSLGPGYYGYTF
-,TRBJ1-4,TRBV3-1/TRBV3-2,-,CASSQFYRERVKLFF
-,TRBJ1-2,TRBV4-1,-,CASSQDPAGRRGYTF
TRBD1,TRBJ1-2,TRBV2,-,CASSGDRDYGYTF
-,TRBJ1-6,TRBV10-3,few,CAISESRGTISTPLHF
TRBD1,TRBJ2-3,TRBV5-4,many,CASSLTGEGTDTQYF
-,TRBJ1-2,TRBV7-8,-,CASSLAPRNYGYTF
-,TRBJ1-1,TRBV24-1,-,CATSDLDSLGEAFF
TRBD1,TRBJ2-1,TRBV11-2,-,CASSTADRGSDEQFF
-,TRBJ1-1,TRBV5-6,-,CASSVRGAPNTEAFF
-,TRBJ2-3,TRBV6-5,-,CASKNSLAHTDTQYF
TRBD2,TRBJ2-2,TRBV9,few,CASSRGGGAVPGELFF
-,TRBJ1-6,TRBV4-1,-,CASSPTQTRINSPLHF
TRBD1,TRBJ1-2,TRBV30,-,CAWSPTGGVNYGYTF
TRBD1,TRBJ1-4,TRBV2,-,CASSAKTGGNEKLFF
-,TRBJ1-5,TRBV19,few,CASSRRRDSNQPQHF
-,TRBJ1-4,TRBV10-2,few,CASERAHGEKLFF
-,TRBJ2-5,TRBV2,-,CASRPEQETQYF
-,TRBJ2-5,TRBV12-2,few,CASRPPRGRPYQETQYF
-,TRBJ1-5,TRBV6-5,-,CASSPHFRQPQHF
-,TRBJ1-1,TRBV4-2,-,CASSPRDGGTHTEAFF